The 3 T cell receptor beta chains reported below all come from one sample, sequenced in a study of blood T cell repertoires in COVID-19. TCRdb's copy holds only in-frame clones and misses some; the assay was immunoSEQ multiplex PCR. The table lists 200,000 to 250,000 clones, 75% to 85% of them singletons. The sequenced material came from peripheral blood. The receptors stem from a woman aged 70 to 79 with COVID-19, enrolled during active disease.

This rearrangement joins TRBV21-1 to TRBJ1-2. TRBV21-1 is recorded as a pseudogene. The CDR3 has 15 residues. The CDR3 region is CASSKAGGGKYGYTF. DNA for the CDR3: TGTGCCAGCAGCAAAGCTGGGGGGGGGAAGTATGGCTACACCTTC.

This clone showed up just once. This chain uses TRBV19 with TRBJ2-1, with 10 bases that match TRBD2. The CDR3 loop spans 16 amino acids. Trimming took 5 bases from V and 2 from J; bases not matched to a gene: 6. Germline CDR1 reads LNHDA; CDR2 reads SQIVND (reference sequence). CDR3 coding DNA: TGTGCCAGTAGTTCGGGACTAGCGCGTGCCTACAATGAGCAGTTCTTC. Translation gives CASSSGLARAYNEQFF.

V and J are TRBV7-2 and TRBJ1-2; D is uncertain. Trimming pared 3 bases from V and 1 base from J, leaving 6 bases between. The V gene's germline CDR1 is SGHTA and CDR2 FQGNSA. The CDR3 sequence is 13 residues long. The DNA of the CDR3 is TGTGCCAGCAGCTTGCGCCTTAACTATGGCTACACCTTC. It is translated as CASSLRLNYGYTF.